Below are 10 T cell receptor beta chains sequenced from a single sample in a study of cytomegalovirus exposure and HLA in healthy donors. PCR used 60 Vbeta primers and 13 Jbeta primers. Sequencing was performed with immunoSEQ multiplex PCR; in TCRdb, only in-frame clones are kept and a portion is missing. The sample records 250,000 to 350,000 clones, about 75% being singletons. Input material: PBMCs. These TCRs come from a female donor in good health and CMV-seronegative.

This clone was counted a single time. The chain is built from TRBV5-4 and TRBJ2-2; a possible D gene is TRBD2 (5 bases). Germline CDR1 is SGHNT and CDR2 is YYREEE (reference sequence). The V end was cut by 0 bases, the J end by 1 base, with 7 bases between. CDR3 size: 15 residues. The chain's CDR3 is CASSLGGLNTGELFF. CDR3 nucleotide sequence: TGTGCCAGCAGCTTGGGCGGACTGAACACCGGGGAGCTGTTTTTT.

The J gene is TRBJ2-5, the V gene TRBV29-1; D is perhaps TRBD1 (6 bases). The end of the DNA fits TRBJ2-7 better, so the J call may be wrong. The germline CDR1 and CDR2 sequences are SQVTM and ANQGSEA. This CDR3 contains 13 residues. Written as DNA, the CDR3 is TGCAGCGTTGTGGGTCAGGGGCAGGGCGAGCAGTACTTC. Amino acid sequence: CSVVGQGQGEQYF.

The chain links TRBV7-6 to TRBJ2-7; a possible D gene is TRBD2 (6 bases). Trimming pared 5 bases from V and 5 bases from J, leaving 13 bases between. Germline V gene data show CDR1 as SGHVS and CDR2 as FNYEAQ. The CDR3 spans 13 residues. In nucleotides, the CDR3 is TGTGCCAGCAGCCCCATTGGGGGGAACGAGCAGTACTTC. Translated, it gives CASSPIGGNEQYF. Full variable domain (rest looked up from reference TRBV7-6 and TRBJ2-7): GAGVSQSPRYKVTKRGQDVALRCDPISGHVSLYWYRQALGQGPEFLTYFNYEAQQDKSGLPNDRFSAERPEGSISTLTIQRTEQRDSAMYRCASSPIGGNEQYFGPGTRLTVT.

This CDR3 reads CASSDTSPSTDTQYF. The CDR3 DNA is TGTGCCAGCAGTGACACTAGCCCTAGCACAGATACGCAGTATTTT. V usage is TRBV25-1 and J usage is TRBJ2-3, with D possibly TRBD2 on 6 matching bases. From germline, CDR1 is MGHDK and CDR2 SYGVNS. Deletions cut 3 bases from V and 0 bases from J, with 10 bases between. The CDR3 has 15 amino acids.

V usage is TRBV7-9 and J usage is TRBJ2-7; 10 bases are shared with TRBD2. The CDR3 spans 17 residues. V dropped 1 base and J dropped 3; count of bases not matched to a gene: 9. Germline V gives CDR1 SEHNR, CDR2 FQNEAQ (reference sequence). The CDR3 coding sequence is TGTGCCAGCAGCTTAGGAGCGGGGGGGAGGTTGGGCTACGAGCAGTACTTC. The encoded protein is CASSLGAGGRLGYEQYF.

V and J are TRBV19 and TRBJ2-7; D possibly corresponds to TRBD1 (5 bases). Trimming left V 5 bases short and J 7 bases short, with 18 bases between. The CDR3 has 14 residues. Germline loops: CDR1 LNHDA, CDR2 SQIVND (reference sequence). CDR3 region: CASSFVGAPGEQYF. Written as DNA, the CDR3 is TGTGCCAGTAGTTTTGTAGGGGCCCCCGGGGAGCAGTACTTC. Combining the CDR3 with reference TRBV19 and TRBJ2-7 gives the whole variable domain DGGITQSPKYLFRKEGQNVTLSCEQNLNHDAMYWYRQDPGQGLRLIYYSQIVNDFQKGDIAEGYSVSREKKESFPLTVTSAQKNPTAFYLCASSFVGAPGEQYFGPGTRLTVT.

This clone was detected once. The chain couples TRBV7-2 to TRBJ2-5, with a possible D match to TRBD1 (6 bases). Trimming shortened V by 4 bases and J by 4 bases, and 22 bases separated the two germline ends. The CDR3 extends over 17 amino acids. Germline V gene sequence: CDR1 SGHTA, CDR2 FQGNSA. The CDR3 bases are TGTGCCAGCAGCTCCAGGGGCTTCACCGCGAGGGGAGAGACCCAGTACTTC. Protein product: CASSSRGFTARGETQYF.

About this clone itself: Within the sample, other DNA sequences also encode this same CDR3. The chain combines TRBV5-1 with TRBJ2-2; TRBD2 aligns across 10 bases. CDR3 length: 16 residues. The J segment lost 0 bases and the V segment lost 4 bases, leaving 3 bases of the junction unmatched. Germline lookup yields CDR1 SGHRS and CDR2 YFSETQ. CDR3 sequence reads: CASSRGLAANTGELFF. The CDR3 DNA is TGCGCCAGCAGCCGAGGACTAGCGGCGAACACCGGGGAGCTGTTTTTT.

The chain joins TRBV6-1 to TRBJ1-5; possible D gene TRBD1, 6 bases. This CDR3 has 15 residues. Trimming took off 10 bases at V and 0 bases at J, with 16 bases between the two ends. Looked up from germline, CDR1 is MNHNS and CDR2 is SASEGT. CDR3 residues: CATVAGANSNQPQHF. The CDR3 DNA follows: TGTGCCACCGTAGCAGGGGCTAATAGCAATCAGCCCCAGCATTTT.

This clone appeared once. The gene calls are TRBV27 and TRBJ2-7; possible D gene TRBD2, 6 bases. This CDR3 has 16 amino acids. Trimming shortened V by 0 bases and J by 2 bases, and 14 bases separated the two germline ends. CDR1 MNHEY and CDR2 SMNVEV come from the germline V gene (reference sequence). The CDR3 DNA sequence: TGTGCCAGCAGTTTATCTGTGGGACTGGGGCCCTACGAGCAGTACTTC. This gives the protein CASSLSVGLGPYEQYF.